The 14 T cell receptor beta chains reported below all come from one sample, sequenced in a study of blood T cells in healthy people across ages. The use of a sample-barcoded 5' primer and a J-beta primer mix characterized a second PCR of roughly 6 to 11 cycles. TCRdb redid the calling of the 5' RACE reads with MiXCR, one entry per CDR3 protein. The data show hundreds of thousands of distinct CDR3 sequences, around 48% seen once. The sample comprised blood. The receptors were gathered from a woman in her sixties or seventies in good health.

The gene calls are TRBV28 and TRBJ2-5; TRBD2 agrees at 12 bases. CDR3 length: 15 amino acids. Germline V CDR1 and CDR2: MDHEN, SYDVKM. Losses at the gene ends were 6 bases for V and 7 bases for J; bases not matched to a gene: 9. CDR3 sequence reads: CASSKLAGGQGTQYF. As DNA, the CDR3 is TGTGCCAGCAGCAAACTAGCGGGAGGCCAGGGGACCCAGTACTTC.

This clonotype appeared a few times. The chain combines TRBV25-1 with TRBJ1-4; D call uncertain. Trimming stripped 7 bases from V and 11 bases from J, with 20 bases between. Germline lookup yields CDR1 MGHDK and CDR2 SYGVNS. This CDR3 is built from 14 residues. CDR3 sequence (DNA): TGTGCCAGCACTGGAGGAGGAGTGGCAGCCAAACTGTTTTTT. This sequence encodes CASTGGGVAAKLFF.

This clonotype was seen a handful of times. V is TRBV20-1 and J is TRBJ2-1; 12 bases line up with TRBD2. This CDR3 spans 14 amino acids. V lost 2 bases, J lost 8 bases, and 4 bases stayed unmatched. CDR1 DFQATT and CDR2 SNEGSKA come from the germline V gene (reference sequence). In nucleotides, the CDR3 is TGCAGTGCTAGAAAGCTAGCGGGAGGGTATGAGCAGTTCTTC. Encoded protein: CSARKLAGGYEQFF.

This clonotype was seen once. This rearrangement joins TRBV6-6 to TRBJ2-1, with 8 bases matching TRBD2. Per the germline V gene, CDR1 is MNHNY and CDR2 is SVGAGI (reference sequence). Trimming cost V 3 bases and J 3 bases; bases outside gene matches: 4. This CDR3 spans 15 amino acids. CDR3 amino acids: CASSYSGAGYNEQFF. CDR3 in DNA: TGTGCCAGCAGTTATAGCGGGGCCGGCTACAATGAGCAGTTCTTC.

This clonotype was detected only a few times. CDR3 DNA sequence: TGTGCCAGCAGCGTTAACACAGGGGGCCGGGAGACCCAGTACTTC. Protein product: CASSVNTGGRETQYF. The chain recombines TRBV9 with TRBJ2-5, with TRBD1 matching over 9 bases. The CDR3 covers 15 residues. Germline loops: CDR1 SGDLS, CDR2 YYNGEE. The trim removed 2 bases at V and 5 bases at J, leaving 7 bases unmatched.

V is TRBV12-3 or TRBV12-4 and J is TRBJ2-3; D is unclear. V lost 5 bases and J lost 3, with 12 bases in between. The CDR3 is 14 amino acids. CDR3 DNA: TGTGCCAGCAGTCCAATGGATACTACAGATACGCAGTATTTT. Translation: CASSPMDTTDTQYF.

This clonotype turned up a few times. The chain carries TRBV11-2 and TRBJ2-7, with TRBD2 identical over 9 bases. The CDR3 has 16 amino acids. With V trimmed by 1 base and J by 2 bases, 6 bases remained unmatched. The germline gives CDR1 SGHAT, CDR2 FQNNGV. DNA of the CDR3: TGTGCCAGCAGCTTAGGTTTGAGCGGGAGGACCTACGAGCAGTACTTC. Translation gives CASSLGLSGRTYEQYF.

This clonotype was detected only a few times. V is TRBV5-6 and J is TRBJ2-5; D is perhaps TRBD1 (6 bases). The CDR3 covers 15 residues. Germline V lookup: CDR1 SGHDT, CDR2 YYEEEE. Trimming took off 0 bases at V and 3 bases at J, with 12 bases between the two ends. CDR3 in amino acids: CASSLGRGREETQYF. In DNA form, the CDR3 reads TGTGCCAGCAGCTTGGGCAGGGGAAGAGAAGAGACCCAGTACTTC.

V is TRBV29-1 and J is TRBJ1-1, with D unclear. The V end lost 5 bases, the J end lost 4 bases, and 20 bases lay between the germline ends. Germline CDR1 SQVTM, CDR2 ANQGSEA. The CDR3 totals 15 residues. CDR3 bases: TGCAGCGTTTCGTGGGTGATGTCGGTGAGCACTGAAGCTTTCTTT. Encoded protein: CSVSWVMSVSTEAFF.

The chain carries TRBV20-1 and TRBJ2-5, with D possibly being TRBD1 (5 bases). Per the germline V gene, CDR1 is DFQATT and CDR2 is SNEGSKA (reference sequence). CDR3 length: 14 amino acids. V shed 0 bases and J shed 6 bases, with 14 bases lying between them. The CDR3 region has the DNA TGCAGTGCTAGAGAACAGACAGTCTCCCAGACCCAGTACTTC. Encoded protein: CSAREQTVSQTQYF.

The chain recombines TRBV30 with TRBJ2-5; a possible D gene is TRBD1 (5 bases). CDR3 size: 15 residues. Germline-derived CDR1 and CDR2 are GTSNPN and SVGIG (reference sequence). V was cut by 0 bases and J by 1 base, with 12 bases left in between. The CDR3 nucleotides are TGTGCCTGGAGTGTCCCAGGGTTAGGCCAAGAGACCCAGTACTTC. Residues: CAWSVPGLGQETQYF.

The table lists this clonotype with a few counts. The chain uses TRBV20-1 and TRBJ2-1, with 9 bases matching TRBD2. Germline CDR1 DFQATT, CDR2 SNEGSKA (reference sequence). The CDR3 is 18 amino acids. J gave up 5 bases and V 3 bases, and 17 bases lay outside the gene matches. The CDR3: CSASEPLSGLAKDNEQFF. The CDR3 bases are TGCAGTGCTAGTGAGCCGCTCTCCGGACTAGCGAAGGACAATGAGCAGTTCTTC.

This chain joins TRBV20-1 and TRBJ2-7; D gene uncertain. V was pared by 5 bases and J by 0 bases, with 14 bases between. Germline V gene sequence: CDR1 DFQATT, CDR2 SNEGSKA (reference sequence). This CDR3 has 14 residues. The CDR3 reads CSAPLEPRSYEQYF. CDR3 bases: TGCAGTGCTCCGCTAGAGCCCCGCTCCTACGAGCAGTACTTC.

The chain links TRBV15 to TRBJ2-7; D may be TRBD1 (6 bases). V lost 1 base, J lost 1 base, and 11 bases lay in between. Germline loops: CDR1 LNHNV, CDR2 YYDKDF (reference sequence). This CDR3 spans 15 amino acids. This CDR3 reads CATSRAKGVSYEQYF. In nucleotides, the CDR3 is TGTGCCACCAGCAGAGCTAAGGGGGTGTCCTACGAGCAGTACTTC. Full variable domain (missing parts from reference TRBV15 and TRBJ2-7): DAMVIQNPRYQVTQFGKPVTLSCSQTLNHNVMYWYQQKSSQAPKLLFHYYDKDFNNEADTPDNFQSRRPNTSFCFLDIRSPGLGDTAMYLCATSRAKGVSYEQYFGPGTRLTVT.